Each of the 24 T cell receptor beta chains below was sequenced from the same sample in a study of T-cell reconstitution after alpha-beta-depleted transplantation in children. The TCRbeta library was prepared with unique molecular identifiers. Via MiXCR, TCRdb re-called the PCR reads, giving one row per CDR3 protein. The sample shows approximately 18,000 distinct CDR3 sequences, 13% of them seen only once. The input for sequencing was PBMCs, mostly from graft donor cells, taken 60 days after TCRalphabeta/CD19-depleted stem cell transplant. These TCRs come from a female patient aged 2 to 10 who had a stem cell transplant for congenital amegakaryocytic thrombocytopenia, so the T cells may come from the graft donor.

This rearrangement joins TRBV20-1 to TRBJ2-1; 14 bases agree with TRBD2. The CDR3 contains 14 residues. The V gene end was trimmed by 5 bases and the J gene end by 5 bases; junction bases not matched to a gene: 2. In germline, CDR1 is DFQATT, CDR2 SNEGSKA (reference sequence). CDR3 DNA: TGCAGTGCTCCGGGACTAGCGGGAGACAATGAGCAGTTCTTC. It encodes CSAPGLAGDNEQFF.

Many counts were recorded for this clonotype. CDR3 DNA sequence: TGCAGTGCTAGAAATCACGGGAGGGCCGGCAATGAGCAGTTCTTC. Encoded protein: CSARNHGRAGNEQFF. The chain is built from TRBV20-1 and TRBJ2-1, with 8 bases lining up with TRBD2. The germline V gene has CDR1 DFQATT and CDR2 SNEGSKA (reference sequence). V shed 2 bases, J shed 6 bases, and the junction held 9 bases outside the gene matches. The CDR3 is 15 residues long.

The chain links TRBV3-1 to TRBJ2-7; D is unclear. With the DNA end fitting TRBJ2-1 better, the J assignment may be wrong. Germline CDR1 reads LGHDT; CDR2 reads YNNKEL (reference sequence). CDR3 length equals 14 residues. The CDR3 is CASSHGQLRYEQFF. The CDR3 nucleotides are TGTGCCAGCAGCCATGGGCAGCTCCGCTACGAGCAGTTCTTC.

The genes are TRBV3-1 and TRBJ2-2, with no clear D. The CDR3 is 13 amino acids. The V end lost 4 bases, the J end lost 3 bases, and 6 bases lay between the germline ends. Germline-derived CDR1 and CDR2 are LGHDT and YNNKEL (reference sequence). CDR3 nucleotide sequence: TGTGCCAGCAGCCCTTTAGACACCGGGGAGCTGTTTTTT. It yields the protein CASSPLDTGELFF.

This clonotype was detected many times. The chain carries TRBV18 and TRBJ2-7, with D tentatively TRBD1 or TRBD2 (5 bases each). V was cut by 2 bases and J by 3 bases, with 11 bases left in between. The germline gives CDR1 KGHSH, CDR2 LQKENI. CDR3 length: 14 amino acids. DNA for the CDR3: TGTGCCAGCTCACCAAACCGGGACGGCTACGAGCAGTACTTC. Amino acids: CASSPNRDGYEQYF. The whole variable domain, filled in from reference TRBV18 and TRBJ2-7, reads NAGVMQNPRHLVRRRGQEARLRCSPMKGHSHVYWYRQLPEEGLKFMVYLQKENIIDESGMPKERFSAEFPKEGPSILRIQQVVRGDSAAYFCASSPNRDGYEQYFGPGTRLTVT.

This clonotype appeared many times. This sequence joins TRBV7-9 and TRBJ2-3, with unresolved D. The CDR3 consists of 12 residues. The V end lost 5 bases, the J end lost 4 bases, and 7 bases lay between the germline ends. Germline CDR1 SEHNR, CDR2 FQNEAQ (reference sequence). CDR3 residues: CASSPLADTQYF. CDR3 sequence (DNA): TGTGCCAGCAGCCCCCTCGCAGATACGCAGTATTTT.

This clonotype appeared many times. The CDR3 sequence is CSALPGQRSYEQYF. CDR3 nucleotide sequence: TGCAGTGCCTTACCAGGACAGAGATCCTACGAGCAGTACTTC. This chain uses TRBV20-1 with TRBJ2-7; D is possibly TRBD1 (6 bases). The germline V and J ends were trimmed by 6 bases and 1 base, with 16 bases remaining between them. There are 14 residues in the CDR3. Germline-derived CDR1 and CDR2 are DFQATT and SNEGSKA (reference sequence).

This clonotype was counted at least ten times. The gene calls are TRBV28 and TRBJ1-6; D gene unclear. V lost 2 bases to trimming and J lost 9 bases, with 11 bases between them. This CDR3 has 14 amino acids. Germline CDR1 is MDHEN and CDR2 is SYDVKM. CDR3 nucleotides: TGTGCCAGCAGTTTAGCCCCGGTTACTTCACCCCTCCACTTT. This codes for CASSLAPVTSPLHF. The variable domain in full, with the rest retrieved from reference TRBV28 and TRBJ1-6, is DVKVTQSSRYLVKRTGEKVFLECVQDMDHENMFWYRQDPGLGLRLIYFSYDVKMKEKGDIPEGYSVSREKKERFSLILESASTNQTSMYLCASSLAPVTSPLHFGNGTRLTVT.

This clonotype was recorded at least ten times. This sequence joins TRBV10-3 and TRBJ1-6; tentative D call: TRBD1 (5 bases). The V and J ends lost 4 bases and 0 bases respectively, with 13 bases between them. Germline V lookup: CDR1 ENHRY, CDR2 SYGVKD. CDR3 length: 17 amino acids. The chain's CDR3 is CAISGPGRSSYNSPLHF. In DNA, the CDR3 is TGTGCCATCAGTGGTCCGGGACGAAGCTCCTATAATTCACCCCTCCACTTT.

This chain joins TRBV4-2 and TRBJ1-1; 7 nucleotides line up with TRBD1. V was clipped by 4 bases and J by 2 bases; unmatched bases: 4. The CDR3 is made up of 14 amino acids. Germline V gene lookup returns CDR1 LGHNA and CDR2 YNFKEQ. The CDR3 reads CASSRNRGNTEAFF. In DNA, the CDR3 is TGTGCCAGCAGCCGAAACAGGGGAAACACTGAAGCTTTCTTT.

This clonotype was found many times. The CDR3 is CASSLTSGSYEQYF. The CDR3 DNA sequence: TGCGCCAGCAGCTTGACTAGCGGGAGCTACGAGCAGTACTTC. The chain is built from TRBV5-1 and TRBJ2-7; 11 bases fit TRBD2. V lost 1 base and J lost 3; bases outside the gene matches: 0. This CDR3 region has 14 residues. Germline-derived CDR1 and CDR2 are SGHRS and YFSETQ.

This clonotype was seen repeatedly, ten times or more. CDR3 DNA: TGTGCCAGCAGCTTACTAGCGGGGAAGTTCTTC. Translation gives CASSLLAGKFF. V usage is TRBV7-9 and J usage is TRBJ2-1, with 9 bases lining up with TRBD2. CDR3 length: 11 residues. V shed 2 bases and J 14 bases; nucleotides not matched to a gene: 1. CDR1 is SEHNR and CDR2 is FQNEAQ in the germline V gene (reference sequence). The full variable domain, completed using reference TRBV7-9 and TRBJ2-1, is DTGVSQNPRHKITKRGQNVTFRCDPISEHNRLYWYRQTLGQGPEFLTYFQNEAQLEKSRLLSDRFSAERPKGSFSTLEIQRTEQGDSAMYLCASSLLAGKFFGPGTRLTVL.

This clonotype was seen many times. The chain has TRBV20-1 and TRBJ1-1, with D perhaps matching TRBD1 (5 bases). This CDR3 spans 15 amino acids. From germline, CDR1 is DFQATT and CDR2 SNEGSKA (reference sequence). Trimming removed 0 bases from V and 3 bases from J, with 14 bases in between. CDR3 nucleotide sequence: TGCAGTGCTAGAGATCTCGAAGGGGCCCACACTGAAGCTTTCTTT. Its translation: CSARDLEGAHTEAFF.

This clonotype was counted many times. The gene calls are TRBV15 and TRBJ2-1; D may be TRBD2 (5 bases). Germline CDR1 reads LNHNV; CDR2 reads YYDKDF (reference sequence). Trimming took off 5 bases at V and 4 bases at J, with 9 bases between the two ends. There are 13 residues in the CDR3. The CDR3 here is CATSRGPYNEQFF. The CDR3 DNA reads TGTGCCACCAGCCGAGGGCCGTACAATGAGCAGTTCTTC.

This clonotype was seen ten or more times. The chain uses TRBV10-3 and TRBJ2-2, with 8 nucleotides matching TRBD2. The junction had 2 bases not matched to a gene; V was cut back by 2 bases and J by 0 bases. Germline CDR1 reads ENHRY; CDR2 reads SYGVKD. This CDR3 has 16 residues. The CDR3 sequence is CAISEAGLANTGELFF. The CDR3 DNA follows: TGTGCCATCAGTGAGGCGGGACTAGCGAACACCGGGGAGCTGTTTTTT.

This rearrangement joins TRBV20-1 to TRBJ2-1; tentatively, D is TRBD2 (6 bases). The CDR3 consists of 16 residues. V lost 0 bases and J lost 0, with 12 bases in between. Germline CDR1 is DFQATT and CDR2 is SNEGSKA (reference sequence). The CDR3 is CSARDIDGSSYNEQFF. In DNA, the CDR3 is TGCAGTGCTAGAGATATCGACGGGAGCTCCTACAATGAGCAGTTCTTC.

This clonotype was picked up many times. The rearrangement links TRBV12-5 to TRBJ2-7; no definite D call. The germline gives CDR1 LGHNT, CDR2 FRNRAP. CDR3 length equals 15 residues. The V gene lost 4 bases and the J gene lost 2 bases, with 15 bases spanning the gap. The CDR3: CASGSWTATTYEQYF. In DNA, the CDR3 is TGTGCTAGTGGTTCCTGGACGGCGACAACCTACGAGCAGTACTTC. Filled out from reference TRBV12-5 and TRBJ2-7, the complete variable domain reads DARVTQTPRHKVTEMGQEVTMRCQPILGHNTVFWYRQTMMQGLELLAYFRNRAPLDDSGMPKDRFSAEMPDATLATLKIQPSEPRDSAVYFCASGSWTATTYEQYFGPGTRLTVT.

This clonotype appeared a few times. The chain couples TRBV5-4 to TRBJ1-2; D remains ambiguous. The V gene's germline CDR1 is SGHNT and CDR2 YYREEE (reference sequence). The CDR3 spans 12 residues. Trimming removed 2 bases at V and 4 bases at J, with 6 bases between. For the CDR3, the DNA is TGTGCCAGCAGCTTTTGGGGCTATGGCTACACCTTC. This gives the protein CASSFWGYGYTF.

This clonotype was counted once. The V gene is TRBV5-1, the J gene TRBJ2-1; D gene ambiguous. V lost 4 bases, J lost 0 bases, and 14 bases lay in between. There are 16 residues in the CDR3. Germline-derived CDR1 and CDR2 are SGHRS and YFSETQ. DNA of the CDR3: TGCGCCAGCAGCCCCCTAGAGTACAGCTCCTACAATGAGCAGTTCTTC. It is translated as CASSPLEYSSYNEQFF.

J is TRBJ2-7 and V is TRBV5-5; tentatively, D is TRBD1 (6 bases). Germline CDR1 and CDR2: SGHKS and YYEKEE (reference sequence). V dropped 9 bases and J dropped 2 bases, with 18 bases sitting between them. The length of the CDR3 is 14 residues. CDR3 in amino acids: CAMSYGQLPYEQYF. DNA of the CDR3: TGTGCCATGAGCTATGGACAGCTCCCCTACGAGCAGTACTTC. The full variable domain, rest sourced from reference TRBV5-5 and TRBJ2-7, is DAGVTQSPTHLIKTRGQQVTLRCSPISGHKSVSWYQQVLGQGPQFIFQYYEKEERGRGNFPDRFSARQFPNYSSELNVNALLLGDSALYLCAMSYGQLPYEQYFGPGTRLTVT.

This clonotype was picked up many times. The rearrangement uses TRBV4-1 and TRBJ2-1; TRBD2 matches at 7 bases. The length of the CDR3 is 16 residues. Germline assignment: CDR1 MGHRA and CDR2 YSYEKL. V lost 0 bases to trimming and J lost 8 bases; unmatched junction nucleotides: 10. As DNA, the CDR3 is TGCGCCAGCAGCCAAGAGGGTCGCGGGAGAGGAGATGAGCAGTTCTTC. Translated, it gives CASSQEGRGRGDEQFF.

This clonotype came up a few times. This chain joins TRBV20-1 and TRBJ2-5, with D perhaps TRBD2 (5 bases). The V gene's germline CDR1 is DFQATT and CDR2 SNEGSKA (reference sequence). CDR3 length equals 13 residues. The ends were cut back, 1 base at V and 3 bases at J, with 9 bases in the middle. The CDR3 region is CSARGTFEETQYF. The CDR3 DNA is TGCAGTGCTAGAGGGACTTTTGAAGAGACCCAGTACTTC.

This clonotype was counted ten times or more. The chain couples TRBV5-1 to TRBJ2-1; the match to TRBD2 covers 14 bases. Germline lookup yields CDR1 SGHRS and CDR2 YFSETQ. Trimming took 0 bases from V and 8 from J; bases not matched to a gene: 10. The CDR3 runs 18 residues. CDR3 sequence reads: CASSLAGLAGGSLHEQFF. CDR3 coding DNA: TGCGCCAGCAGCTTGGCCGGACTAGCGGGAGGTTCTTTACATGAGCAGTTCTTC. Variable domain in full (rest from reference TRBV5-1 and TRBJ2-1): KAGVTQTPRYLIKTRGQQVTLSCSPISGHRSVSWYQQTPGQGLQFLFEYFSETQRNKGNFPGRFSGRQFSNSRSEMNVSTLELGDSALYLCASSLAGLAGGSLHEQFFGPGTRLTVL.

This clonotype was observed many times. The chain combines TRBV5-6 with TRBJ2-5; D is undetermined. Germline V CDR1 and CDR2: SGHDT, YYEEEE. The V and J ends lost 3 bases and 4 bases respectively, with 16 bases between them. The CDR3 covers 15 residues. CDR3 nucleotides: TGTGCCAGCAGCTATAGGGATCCTTTAGGAGAGACCCAGTACTTC. Encoded protein: CASSYRDPLGETQYF.